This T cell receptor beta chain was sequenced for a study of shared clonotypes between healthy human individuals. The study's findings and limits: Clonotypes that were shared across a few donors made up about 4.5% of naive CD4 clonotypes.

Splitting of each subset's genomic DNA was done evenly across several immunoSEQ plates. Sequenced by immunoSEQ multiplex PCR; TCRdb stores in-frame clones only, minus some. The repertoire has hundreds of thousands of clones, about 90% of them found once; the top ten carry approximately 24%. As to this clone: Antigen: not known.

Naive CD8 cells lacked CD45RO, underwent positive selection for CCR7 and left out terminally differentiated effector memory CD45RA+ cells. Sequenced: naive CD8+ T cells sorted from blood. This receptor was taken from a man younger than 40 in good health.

CDR3 region: CASMRSSYNEQFF. CDR3 nucleotide sequence: TGTGCCAGCATGAGGTCATCTTACAATGAGCAGTTCTTC. The chain joins TRBV27 to TRBJ2-1; D is undetermined. V was cut by 7 bases and J by 4 bases, with 11 bases left in between. The CDR3 runs to 13 residues. Germline V gives CDR1 MNHEY, CDR2 SMNVEV (reference sequence).